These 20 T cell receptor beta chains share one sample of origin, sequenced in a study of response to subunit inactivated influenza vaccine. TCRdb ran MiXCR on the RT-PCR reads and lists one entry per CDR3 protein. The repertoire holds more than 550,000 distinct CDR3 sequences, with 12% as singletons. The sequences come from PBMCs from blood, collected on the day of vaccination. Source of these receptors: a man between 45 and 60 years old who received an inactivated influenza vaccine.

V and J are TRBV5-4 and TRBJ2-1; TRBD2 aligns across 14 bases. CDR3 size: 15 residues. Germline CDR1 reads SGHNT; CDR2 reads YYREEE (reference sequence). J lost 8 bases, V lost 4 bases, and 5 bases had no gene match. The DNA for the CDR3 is TGTGCCAGCAGCCGAGGACTAGCGGGAGGTGATGAGCAGTTCTTC. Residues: CASSRGLAGGDEQFF. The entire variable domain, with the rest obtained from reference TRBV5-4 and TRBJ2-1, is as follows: ETGVTQSPTHLIKTRGQQVTLRCSSQSGHNTVSWYQQALGQGPQFIFQYYREEENGRGNFPPRFSGLQFPNYSSELNVNALELDDSALYLCASSRGLAGGDEQFFGPGTRLTVL.

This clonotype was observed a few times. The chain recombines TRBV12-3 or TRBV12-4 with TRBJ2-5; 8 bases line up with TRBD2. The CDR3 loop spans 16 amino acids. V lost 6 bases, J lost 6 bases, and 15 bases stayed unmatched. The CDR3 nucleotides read TGTGCCAGCAGCGGAGAGGCCACTAGCGGTGGAAAGACCCAGTACTTC. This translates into CASSGEATSGGKTQYF.

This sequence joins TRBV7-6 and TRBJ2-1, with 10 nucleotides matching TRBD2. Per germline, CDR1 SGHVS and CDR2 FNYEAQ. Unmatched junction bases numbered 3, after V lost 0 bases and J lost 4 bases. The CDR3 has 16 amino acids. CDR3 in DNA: TGTGCCAGCAGCTTAGCGGGACTAGCGTTATACAATGAGCAGTTCTTC. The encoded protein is CASSLAGLALYNEQFF.

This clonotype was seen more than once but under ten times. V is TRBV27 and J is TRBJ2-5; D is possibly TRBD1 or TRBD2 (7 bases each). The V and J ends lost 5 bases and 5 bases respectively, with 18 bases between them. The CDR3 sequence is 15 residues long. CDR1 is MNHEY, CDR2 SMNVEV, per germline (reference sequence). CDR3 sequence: CASSLGRGGVETQYF. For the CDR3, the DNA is TGTGCCAGCAGTCTAGGCAGGGGGGGAGTCGAGACCCAGTACTTC.

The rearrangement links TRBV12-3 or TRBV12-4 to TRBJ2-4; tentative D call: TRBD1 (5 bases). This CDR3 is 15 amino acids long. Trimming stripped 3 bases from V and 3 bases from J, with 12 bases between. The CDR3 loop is CASSFAGFSKNIQYF. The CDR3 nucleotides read TGTGCCAGCAGTTTTGCAGGGTTTAGCAAAAACATTCAGTACTTC.

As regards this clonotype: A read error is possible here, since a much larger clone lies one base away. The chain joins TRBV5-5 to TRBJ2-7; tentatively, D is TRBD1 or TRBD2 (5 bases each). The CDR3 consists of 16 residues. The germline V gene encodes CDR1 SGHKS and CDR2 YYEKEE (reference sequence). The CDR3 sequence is CASSYLQASGSYEEYF. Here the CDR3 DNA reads TGTGCCAGCAGCTATCTACAGGCCTCGGGATCCTACGAGGAGTACTTC.

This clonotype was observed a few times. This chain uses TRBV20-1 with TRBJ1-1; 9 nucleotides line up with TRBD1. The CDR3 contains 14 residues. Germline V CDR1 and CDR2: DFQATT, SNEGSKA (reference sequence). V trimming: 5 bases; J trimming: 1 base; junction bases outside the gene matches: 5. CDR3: CSAGQGLANTEAFF. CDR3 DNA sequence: TGCAGTGCTGGACAGGGGCTGGCGAACACTGAAGCTTTCTTT.

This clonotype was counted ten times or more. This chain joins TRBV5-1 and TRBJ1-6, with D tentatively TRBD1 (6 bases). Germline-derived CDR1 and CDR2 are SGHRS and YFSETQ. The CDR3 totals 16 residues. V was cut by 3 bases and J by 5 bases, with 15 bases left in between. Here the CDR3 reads CASSWAKQGDNSPLHF. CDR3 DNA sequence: TGCGCCAGCAGCTGGGCGAAACAGGGAGATAATTCACCCCTCCACTTT. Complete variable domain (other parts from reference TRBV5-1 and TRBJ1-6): KAGVTQTPRYLIKTRGQQVTLSCSPISGHRSVSWYQQTPGQGLQFLFEYFSETQRNKGNFPGRFSGRQFSNSRSEMNVSTLELGDSALYLCASSWAKQGDNSPLHFGNGTRLTVT.

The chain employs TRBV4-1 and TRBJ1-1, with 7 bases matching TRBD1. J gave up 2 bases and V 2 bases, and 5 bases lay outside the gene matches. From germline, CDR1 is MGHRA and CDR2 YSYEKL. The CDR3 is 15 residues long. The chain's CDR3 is CASSQFRQGNTEAFF. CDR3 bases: TGCGCCAGCAGCCAATTTCGACAGGGAAACACTGAAGCTTTCTTT.

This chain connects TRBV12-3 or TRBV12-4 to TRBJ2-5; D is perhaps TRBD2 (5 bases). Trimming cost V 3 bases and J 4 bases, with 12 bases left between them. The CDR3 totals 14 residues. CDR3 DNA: TGTGCCAGCAGTTTCTCAGCTAGCAGAGAGACCCAGTACTTC. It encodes CASSFSASRETQYF.

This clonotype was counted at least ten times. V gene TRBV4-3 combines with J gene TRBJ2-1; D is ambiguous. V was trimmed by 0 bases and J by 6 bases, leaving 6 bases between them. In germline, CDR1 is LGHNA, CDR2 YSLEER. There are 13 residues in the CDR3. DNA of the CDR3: TGCGCCAGCAGCCAAGAACGTGGCAATGAGCAGTTCTTC. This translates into CASSQERGNEQFF.

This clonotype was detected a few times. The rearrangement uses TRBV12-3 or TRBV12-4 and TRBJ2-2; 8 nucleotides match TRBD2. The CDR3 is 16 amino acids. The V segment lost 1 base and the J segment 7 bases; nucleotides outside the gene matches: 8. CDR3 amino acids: CASSLGTGGLHGELFF. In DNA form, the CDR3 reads TGTGCCAGCAGTTTAGGAACGGGGGGGCTTCACGGGGAGCTGTTTTTT.

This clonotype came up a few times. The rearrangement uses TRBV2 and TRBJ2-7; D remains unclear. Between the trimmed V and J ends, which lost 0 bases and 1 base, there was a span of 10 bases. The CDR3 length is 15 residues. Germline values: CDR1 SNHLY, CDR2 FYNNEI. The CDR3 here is CASSEAPHGSYEQYF. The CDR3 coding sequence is TGTGCCAGCAGTGAAGCGCCTCACGGTTCCTACGAGCAGTACTTC.

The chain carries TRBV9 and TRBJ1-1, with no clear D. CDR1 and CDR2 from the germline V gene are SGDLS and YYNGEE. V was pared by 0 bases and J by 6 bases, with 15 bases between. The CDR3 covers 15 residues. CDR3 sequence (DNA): TGTGCCAGCAGCGTAGAGCTTCACCGGGGTTCTGAAGCTTTCTTT. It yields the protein CASSVELHRGSEAFF.

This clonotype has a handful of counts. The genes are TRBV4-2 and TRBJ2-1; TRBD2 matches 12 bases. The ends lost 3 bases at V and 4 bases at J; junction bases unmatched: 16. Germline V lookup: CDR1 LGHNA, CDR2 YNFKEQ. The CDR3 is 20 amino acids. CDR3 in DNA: TGTGCCAGCAGCCAGGCGGCACTAGCGGGAGGAGTAGGAGGTTACAATGAGCAGTTCTTC. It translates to CASSQAALAGGVGGYNEQFF.

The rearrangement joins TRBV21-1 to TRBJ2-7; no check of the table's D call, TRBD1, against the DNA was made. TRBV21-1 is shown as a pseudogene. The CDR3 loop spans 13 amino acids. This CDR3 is CASSGRERYEQYF. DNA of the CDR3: TGTGCCAGCAGCGGCAGGGAGCGTTACGAGCAGTACTTC.

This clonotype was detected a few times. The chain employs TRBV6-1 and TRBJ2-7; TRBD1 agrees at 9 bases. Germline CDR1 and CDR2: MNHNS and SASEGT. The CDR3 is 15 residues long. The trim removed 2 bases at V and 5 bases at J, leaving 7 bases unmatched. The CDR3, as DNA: TGTGCCAGCAGTGAATTTATGACAGGGGGTAACGAGCAGTACTTC. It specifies CASSEFMTGGNEQYF.

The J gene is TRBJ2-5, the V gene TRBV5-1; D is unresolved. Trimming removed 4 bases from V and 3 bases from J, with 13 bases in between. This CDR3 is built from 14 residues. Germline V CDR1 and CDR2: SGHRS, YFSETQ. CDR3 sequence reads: CASSRLSRKETQYF. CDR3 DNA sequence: TGCGCCAGCAGCAGACTCTCTAGGAAAGAGACCCAGTACTTC.

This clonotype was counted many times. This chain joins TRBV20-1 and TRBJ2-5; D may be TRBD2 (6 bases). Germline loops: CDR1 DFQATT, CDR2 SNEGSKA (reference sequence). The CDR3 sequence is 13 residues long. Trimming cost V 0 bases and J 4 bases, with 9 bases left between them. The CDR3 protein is CSAREPAGETQYF. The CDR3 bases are TGCAGTGCTAGAGAGCCAGCGGGAGAGACCCAGTACTTC.

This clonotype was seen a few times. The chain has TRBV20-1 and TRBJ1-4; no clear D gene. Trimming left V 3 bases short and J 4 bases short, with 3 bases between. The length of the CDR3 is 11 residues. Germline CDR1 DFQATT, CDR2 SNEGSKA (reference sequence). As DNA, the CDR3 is TGCAGTGCTAGGAATAATGAAAAACTGTTTTTT. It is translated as CSARNNEKLFF.